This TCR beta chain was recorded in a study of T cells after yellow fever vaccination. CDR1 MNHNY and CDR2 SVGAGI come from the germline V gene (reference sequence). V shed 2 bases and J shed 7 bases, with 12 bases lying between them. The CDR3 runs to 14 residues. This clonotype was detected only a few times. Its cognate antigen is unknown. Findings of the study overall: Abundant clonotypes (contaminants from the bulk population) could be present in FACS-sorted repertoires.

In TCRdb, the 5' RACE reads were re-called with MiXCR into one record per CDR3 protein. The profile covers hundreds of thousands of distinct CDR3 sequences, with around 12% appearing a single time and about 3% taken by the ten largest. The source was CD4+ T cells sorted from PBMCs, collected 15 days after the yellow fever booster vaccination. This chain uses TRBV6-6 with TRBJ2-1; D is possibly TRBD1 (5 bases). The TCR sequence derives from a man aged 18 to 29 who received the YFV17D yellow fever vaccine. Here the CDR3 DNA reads TGTGCCAGCAGTTACGTGGCAGGGCTTAATGAGCAGTTCTTC. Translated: CASSYVAGLNEQFF.